The clone carrying this TCR beta chain was seen a handful of times. The antigen remains unidentified. This CDR3 contains 17 residues. V lost 3 bases to trimming and J lost 3 bases, with 15 bases between them. CDR1 MGHRA and CDR2 YSYEKL come from the germline V gene. This specimen belongs to a study of T cells in Graves' hyperthyroidism and ophthalmopathy. RNA transcripts served as the template for amplifying TCR beta CDR3 regions. First-round RT-PCR of the TCR CDR3 relied on the HTBI primer set. Each CDR3 protein is one row after TCRdb ran MiXCR on the multiplex PCR reads. Among 750,000 to 950,000 distinct CDR3 sequences, 35% to 40% were seen once, and the ten largest hold around 10%. The study excluded patients with uncontrolled infection, other autoimmune disease, pregnancy or lactation. Clinical symptoms, serum thyroxine, TRAb, thyroid ultrasound and orbital computed tomography informed diagnoses. The source of the PBMCs was about 10 ml of fresh peripheral blood.

Study outcomes and limitations: For ophthalmopathy, model prediction preceded onset by a median about 6 months.

The sequencing sample was made of blood. The sequence was collected from a man between 18 and 29 years old with Graves' hyperthyroidism. The J gene is TRBJ2-6, the V gene TRBV4-1; D possibly corresponds to TRBD2 (5 bases). CDR3 region: CASSHSIGGDGANVLTF. CDR3 nucleotides: TGCGCCAGCAGCCATTCGATCGGAGGCGATGGGGCCAACGTCCTGACTTTC.